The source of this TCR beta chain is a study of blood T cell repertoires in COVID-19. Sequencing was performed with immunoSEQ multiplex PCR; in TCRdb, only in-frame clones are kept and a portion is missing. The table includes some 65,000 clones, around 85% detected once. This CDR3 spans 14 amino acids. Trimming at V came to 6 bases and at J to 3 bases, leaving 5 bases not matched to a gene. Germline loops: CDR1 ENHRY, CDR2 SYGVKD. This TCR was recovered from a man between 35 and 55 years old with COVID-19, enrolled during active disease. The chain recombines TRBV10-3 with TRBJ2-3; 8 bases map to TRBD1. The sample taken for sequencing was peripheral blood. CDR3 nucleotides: TGTGCCATCAGGAGGGACAGGATAACAGATACGCAGTATTTT. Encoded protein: CAIRRDRITDTQYF.